The 10 T cell receptor beta chains given below trace back to one sample, sequenced in a study of cytomegalovirus exposure and HLA in healthy donors. PCR amplification relied on 60 Vbeta primers (plus 13 Jbeta primers). Produced via immunoSEQ multiplex PCR; TCRdb's table is partial and in-frame only. The sample has about 120,000 clones, about 80% seen once. The sample consisted of PBMCs. These receptors were taken from a woman aged 40 to 50 in good health and CMV-seropositive.

The chain has TRBV6-1 and TRBJ2-2; a weak D match, TRBD1 (6 bases). Germline V gives CDR1 MNHNS, CDR2 SASEGT. This CDR3 is built from 16 residues. V was shortened by 4 bases and J by 5 bases, with 17 bases between the two germline ends. The CDR3 here is CASSGSLGQRTGELFF. CDR3 in DNA: TGTGCCAGCAGTGGAAGCCTCGGACAGCGGACCGGGGAGCTGTTTTTT.

CDR3 DNA: TGTGCCAGCAGCCAGCATGTGACAGGGGACACTGAAGCTTTCTTT. Its translation is CASSQHVTGDTEAFF. The chain recombines TRBV7-9 with TRBJ1-1, with 8 positions matching TRBD1. Germline CDR1 SEHNR, CDR2 FQNEAQ (reference sequence). The length of the CDR3 is 15 residues. After removal of 5 bases from V and 3 bases from J, the junction contained 8 bases not matched to a gene. The variable domain in full, completed from reference TRBV7-9 and TRBJ1-1, reads DTGVSQNPRHKITKRGQNVTFRCDPISEHNRLYWYRQTLGQGPEFLTYFQNEAQLEKSRLLSDRFSAERPKGSFSTLEIQRTEQGDSAMYLCASSQHVTGDTEAFFGQGTRLTVV.

This clone was seen only a few times. This chain connects TRBV29-1 to TRBJ2-1; 10 bases map to TRBD2. With 6 bases clipped from V and 4 bases from J, the junction kept 9 bases outside the gene matches. CDR1 is SQVTM and CDR2 is ANQGSEA in the germline V gene. The CDR3 runs 15 residues. CDR3 sequence reads: CSVSAGLAAYNEQFF. The CDR3 nucleotides are TGCAGCGTGTCCGCTGGACTAGCGGCGTACAATGAGCAGTTCTTC.

The chain has TRBV2 and TRBJ1-6, with 8 bases aligning to TRBD1. Germline V lookup: CDR1 SNHLY, CDR2 FYNNEI. This CDR3 comprises 15 residues. Trimming at V came to 6 bases and at J to 6 bases, leaving 7 bases not matched to a gene. The CDR3: CASRQTGEVNSPLHF. As DNA, the CDR3 is TGTGCCAGCAGACAGACAGGGGAGGTTAATTCACCCCTCCACTTT. The whole variable domain, remainder taken from reference TRBV2 and TRBJ1-6, is EPEVTQTPSHQVTQMGQEVILRCVPISNHLYFYWYRQILGQKVEFLVSFYNNEISEKSEIFDDQFSVERPDGSNFTLKIRSTKLEDSAMYFCASRQTGEVNSPLHFGNGTRLTVT.

The gene calls are TRBV10-3 and TRBJ1-2, with D possibly being TRBD1 (5 bases). V was trimmed by 7 bases and J by 7 bases, leaving 22 bases between them. Germline V gives CDR1 ENHRY, CDR2 SYGVKD. The CDR3 sequence is 15 residues long. The CDR3 region has the DNA TGTGCCATCACATCGGTAAATTGGGGCGAAGGTGGCTACACCTTC. The encoded protein is CAITSVNWGEGGYTF.

The gene calls are TRBV18 and TRBJ2-7; perhaps TRBD1 as D (5 bases). CDR3 length: 15 residues. Germline assignment: CDR1 KGHSH and CDR2 LQKENI. Trimming shortened V by 0 bases and J by 5 bases, and 14 bases separated the two germline ends. Here the CDR3 DNA reads TGTGCCAGCTCACCACCGGGGCTCCCTTCAAACGAGCAGTACTTC. As protein: CASSPPGLPSNEQYF.

This clone was counted a few times. The chain employs TRBV9 and TRBJ2-5; 13 bases match TRBD2. The CDR3 consists of 15 residues. The junction had 5 bases not matched to a gene; V was cut back by 4 bases and J by 5 bases. Germline V lookup: CDR1 SGDLS, CDR2 YYNGEE. The chain's CDR3 is CASSSGLAGVETQYF. CDR3 nucleotides: TGTGCCAGCAGCTCCGGACTAGCGGGGGTTGAGACCCAGTACTTC.

The V call is TRBV10-1, the J call TRBJ2-2; possibly TRBD1 for D (6 bases). This CDR3 contains 14 residues. The V and J ends lost 5 bases and 1 base respectively, with 8 bases between them. Germline assignment: CDR1 WNHNN and CDR2 SYGVQD (reference sequence). The CDR3 region has the DNA TGCGCCAGCAGTCGGGGACAGAACACCGGGGAGCTGTTTTTT. Amino acid sequence: CASSRGQNTGELFF.

Worth noting for this clone: A read error may account for a junction end that differs from germline. The same CDR3 can be traced to other DNA sequences in this sample. The chain carries TRBV29-1 and TRBJ1-1; D is unclear. Germline values: CDR1 SQVTM, CDR2 ANQGSEA. CDR3 length: 14 residues. The CDR3 bases are TGCAGCGTTGAGAGGAAGCTGTTGAACACTGAAGCCTTCTTT. It encodes CSVERKLLNTEAFF.

The chain is built from TRBV5-1 and TRBJ2-3, with 9 bases identical to TRBD1. Germline trimming cut 2 bases from V and 6 bases from J; bases unmatched to any gene: 10. CDR1 and CDR2 from the germline V gene are SGHRS and YFSETQ. The CDR3 sequence is 16 residues long. The DNA of the CDR3 is TGCGCCAGCAGCTTCACCGGGACAGGGAATAGGGATACGCAGTATTTT. Amino acid sequence: CASSFTGTGNRDTQYF.